These T cell receptor beta chains were read from a single sample in a study of shared clonotypes between healthy human individuals. The protocol was immunoSEQ multiplex PCR, while the TCRdb copy is restricted to in-frame clones and leaves out a portion. Of under 700,000 clones in the sample, 95% were seen once. Sequenced sample: naive CD8+ T cells sorted from blood. The receptors originated from a woman aged 30 to 39 in good health. The CDR3 runs from the conserved cysteine through the conserved F or W. D genes are given only for firm matches. Size tells how often a clone was seen (once, few, many) or the class of an expanded clone, and some rows leave it out.

size | J | D | V | CDR3 | DNA
NA | TRBJ1-3 | NA | TRBV13 | CASSTRGAGNTIYF | TGTGCCAGCAGCACCCGAGGGGCTGGAAACACCATATATTTT
NA | TRBJ2-7 | TRBD1 | TRBV27 | CASSLSGGTYEQYF | TGTGCCAGCAGTTTGTCAGGGGGTACCTACGAGCAGTACTTC
NA | TRBJ2-2 | NA | TRBV14 | CASSSPSGYTGELFF | TGTGCCAGCAGCTCCCCTAGTGGGTACACCGGGGAGCTGTTTTTT
once | TRBJ1-1 | NA | TRBV10-1 | CASSESAFNTEAFF | TGCGCCAGCAGTGAATCAGCATTCAACACTGAAGCTTTCTTT
NA | TRBJ2-3 | NA | TRBV10-2 | CASSESLGGETDTQYF | TGCGCCAGCAGTGAGTCCCTCGGAGGGGAGACAGATACGCAGTATTTT
NA | TRBJ2-2 | NA | TRBV5-4 | CASSLGLGNTGELFF | TGTGCCAGCAGCTTAGGCCTAGGGAACACCGGGGAGCTGTTTTTT
NA | TRBJ2-7 | NA | TRBV4-2 | CASSPGGWRDDEQYF | TGTGCCAGCAGCCCCGGGGGCTGGCGGGACGACGAGCAGTACTTC
once | TRBJ1-1 | NA | TRBV5-3 | CARNPRRKAFF | TGTGCCAGAAACCCACGACGGAAAGCTTTCTTT
NA | TRBJ1-1 | NA | TRBV30 | CAWGHGIGAFF | TGTGCCTGGGGGCATGGGATAGGAGCTTTCTTT
NA | TRBJ1-4 | NA | TRBV30 | CAWSAYLRETNEKLFF | TGTGCCTGGAGTGCCTATCTCAGGGAAACTAATGAAAAACTGTTTTTT
NA | TRBJ1-4 | NA | TRBV21-1 | CASWGQGDSGWQKLFF | TGTGCCAGCTGGGGACAGGGGGATTCGGGATGGCAAAAACTGTTTTTT
few | TRBJ2-7 | TRBD2 | TRBV9 | CASSDGTSGTHPSYEQYF | TGTGCCAGCAGCGATGGGACTAGCGGGACCCACCCCTCCTACGAGCAGTACTTC
NA | TRBJ1-5 | NA | TRBV7-9 | CASSLEGGSNQPQHF | TGTGCCAGCAGCTTAGAAGGGGGGAGCAATCAGCCCCAGCATTTT
NA | TRBJ2-7 | NA | TRBV19 | CASTSGGGHEQYF | TGTGCCAGTACTTCAGGGGGAGGGCACGAGCAGTACTTC
once | TRBJ1-5 | NA | TRBV15 | CATSRAPGLGDGRPQHF | TGTGCCACCAGCAGAGCGCCCGGGTTAGGGGATGGGCGGCCCCAGCATTTT
once | TRBJ2-7 | TRBD2 | TRBV4-2 | CASSEDGWEGLVEQYF | TGTGCCAGCAGCGAAGACGGGTGGGAGGGCCTCGTCGAGCAGTACTTC
NA | TRBJ2-1 | TRBD2 | TRBV5-1 | CASSPSGSRTSSSYNEQFF | TGCGCCAGCAGCCCAAGCGGGAGCCGTACCTCCAGCTCCTACAATGAGCAGTTCTTC
NA | TRBJ2-7 | NA | TRBV4-1 | CASSIGGRWSSYEQYF | TGCGCCAGCAGCATTGGCGGACGGTGGAGCTCCTACGAGCAGTACTTC
NA | TRBJ2-1 | NA | TRBV13 | CASRLSGTNRDEQFF | TGTGCCAGCAGACTGAGCGGAACCAACCGGGATGAGCAGTTCTTC
NA | TRBJ1-1 | TRBD1 | TRBV30 | CAWSKGQGPMNTEAFF | TGTGCCTGGAGTAAAGGACAGGGCCCAATGAACACTGAAGCTTTCTTT
NA | TRBJ2-2 | NA | TRBV7-6 | CASSLGSSTGELFF | TGTGCCAGCAGCTTAGGTAGCAGCACCGGGGAGCTGTTTTTT